The subject of this entry is one T cell receptor (beta chain). The target antigen is unknown. The sample is drawn from a study of T cell responses to AZD1222 COVID-19 vaccine. General study results and limits: Most donors were white British and more were female, and clonal diversity was possibly underestimated. All repertoire sampling was performed exclusively after the peak T cell response.

Assay: immunoSEQ multiplex PCR; the TCRdb copy retains only in-frame clones and omits some. The sample has roughly 100,000 clones, 92% seen once. The sample consisted of peripheral blood, taken on day 0 of AZD1222 vaccination. The receptor was isolated from an adult in good health.

This CDR3 reads CSVAVGGLYNEQFF. In DNA, the CDR3 is TGCAGCGTTGCGGTCGGGGGGCTCTACAATGAGCAGTTCTTC. The V gene is TRBV29-1, the J gene TRBJ2-1, with a tentative D call TRBD2 (7 bases). The germline V gene encodes CDR1 SQVTM and CDR2 ANQGSEA. Trimming cost V 4 bases and J 3 bases, with 13 bases left between them. The CDR3 has 14 residues.